This TCR beta chain is drawn from a study of blood T cells in healthy people across ages. Overall study findings and caveats: A strong correlation between TCR beta diversity and naive T cell percentage was seen.

The use of a sample-barcoded 5' primer and a J-beta primer mix characterized a second PCR of 7 to 11 cycles. Carrying 12 random nucleotides, a template-switch adaptor labeled each individual cDNA molecule. Any given sample supplied a minimum of 2.5 million CDR3-containing paired-end reads. TCRdb re-called the 5' RACE reads through MiXCR, storing one row per CDR3 protein. The data contain around 1.5 million distinct CDR3 sequences, 30% to 40% of them singletons. CDR1 is KGHSH, CDR2 LQKENI, per germline. Between the trimmed V and J ends, which lost 6 bases and 5 bases, there was a span of 11 bases. The CDR3 extends over 12 amino acids. In the case of this clonotype: Its antigen is still unknown.

The V gene is TRBV18, the J gene TRBJ2-7; TRBD1 might be the D (6 bases). The receptor was isolated from a woman in her thirties in good health. The sequenced sample was blood. The CDR3 sequence is CASSYGQHEQYF. CDR3 in DNA: TGTGCCAGCTCTTACGGACAGCACGAGCAGTACTTC.